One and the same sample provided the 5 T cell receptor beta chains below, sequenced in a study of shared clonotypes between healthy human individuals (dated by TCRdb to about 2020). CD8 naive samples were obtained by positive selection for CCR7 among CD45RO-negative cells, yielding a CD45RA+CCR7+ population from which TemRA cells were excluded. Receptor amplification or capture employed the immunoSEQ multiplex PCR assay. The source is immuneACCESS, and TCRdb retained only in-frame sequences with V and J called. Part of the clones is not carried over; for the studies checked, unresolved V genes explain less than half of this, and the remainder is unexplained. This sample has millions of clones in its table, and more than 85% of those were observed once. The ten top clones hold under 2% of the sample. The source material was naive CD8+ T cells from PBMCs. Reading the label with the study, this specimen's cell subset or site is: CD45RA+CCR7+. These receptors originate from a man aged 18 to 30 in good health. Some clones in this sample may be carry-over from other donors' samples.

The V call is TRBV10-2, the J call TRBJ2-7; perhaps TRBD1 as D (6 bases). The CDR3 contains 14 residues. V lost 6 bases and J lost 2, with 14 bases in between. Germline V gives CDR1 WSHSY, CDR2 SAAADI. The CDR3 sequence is CASRETTGPYEQYF. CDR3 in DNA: TGCGCCAGCAGGGAAACGACAGGACCCTACGAGCAGTACTTC.

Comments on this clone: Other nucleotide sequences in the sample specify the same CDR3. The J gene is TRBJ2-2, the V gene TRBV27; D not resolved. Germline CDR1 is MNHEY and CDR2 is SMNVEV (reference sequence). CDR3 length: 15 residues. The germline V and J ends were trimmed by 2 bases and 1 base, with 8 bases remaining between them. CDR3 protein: CASSLDRGNTGELFF. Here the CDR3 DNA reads TGTGCCAGCAGTTTAGACCGCGGGAACACCGGGGAGCTGTTTTTT.

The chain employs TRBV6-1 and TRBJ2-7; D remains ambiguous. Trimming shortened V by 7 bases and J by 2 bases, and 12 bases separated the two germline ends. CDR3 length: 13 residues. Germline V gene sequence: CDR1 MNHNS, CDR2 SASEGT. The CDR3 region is CASKWADPYEQYF. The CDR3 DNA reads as TGTGCCAGCAAGTGGGCGGACCCCTACGAGCAGTACTTC.

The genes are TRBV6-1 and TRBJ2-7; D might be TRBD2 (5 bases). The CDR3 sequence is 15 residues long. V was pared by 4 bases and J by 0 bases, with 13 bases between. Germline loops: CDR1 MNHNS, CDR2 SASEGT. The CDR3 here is CASSAVASFSYEQYF. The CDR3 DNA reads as TGTGCCAGCAGTGCCGTAGCGTCTTTCTCCTACGAGCAGTACTTC.

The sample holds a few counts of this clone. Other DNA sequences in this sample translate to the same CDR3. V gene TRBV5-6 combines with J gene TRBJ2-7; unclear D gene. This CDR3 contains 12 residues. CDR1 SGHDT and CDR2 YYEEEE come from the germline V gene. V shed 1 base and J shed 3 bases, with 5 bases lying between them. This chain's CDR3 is CASSLMDYEQYF. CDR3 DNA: TGTGCCAGCAGCTTGATGGACTACGAGCAGTACTTC.